These 14 T cell receptor beta chains share one sample of origin, sequenced in a study of blood T cell repertoires in COVID-19. Using immunoSEQ multiplex PCR, the repertoire was profiled, and TCRdb retains in-frame clones only, with some absent. The sample lists about 250,000 clones, around 86% occurring once. Sequencing used peripheral blood. These receptors were collected from a woman in her twenties or thirties with active or convalescent COVID-19.

The rearrangement links TRBV10-3 to TRBJ2-3, with a weak D call TRBD2 (5 bases). V dropped 4 bases and J dropped 0 bases, with 14 bases sitting between them. CDR3 length: 16 residues. The germline CDR1 and CDR2 sequences are ENHRY and SYGVKD. The CDR3 DNA is TGTGCCATCAGTGTAACGGGGAGCCCTAGCACAGATACGCAGTATTTT. Translating it yields CAISVTGSPSTDTQYF.

The chain joins TRBV28 to TRBJ1-4; the D is unclear. V gave up 5 bases and J gave up 5 bases, with 24 bases separating them. The CDR3 is 18 amino acids. Germline V gene sequence: CDR1 MDHEN, CDR2 SYDVKM. The CDR3 bases are TGTGCCAGCAGTCCCGGACGGGGATTTCGAGAGTCGAATGAAAAACTGTTTTTT. It encodes CASSPGRGFRESNEKLFF.

The chain carries TRBV27 and TRBJ1-2; 8 bases align to TRBD1. V lost 4 bases and J lost 7; bases outside the gene matches: 11. Germline lookup yields CDR1 MNHEY and CDR2 SMNVEV (reference sequence). The CDR3 length is 15 residues. This CDR3 reads CASSSRTGMVRGYTF. In DNA form, the CDR3 reads TGTGCCAGCAGTTCCCGGACAGGGATGGTTCGTGGCTACACCTTC.

The chain uses TRBV10-3 and TRBJ2-5; 12 bases are shared with TRBD2. V gave up 4 bases and J gave up 5 bases; unmatched junction bases: 2. This CDR3 is built from 14 residues. CDR1 is ENHRY, CDR2 SYGVKD, per germline. The CDR3 sequence: CAISASGGEETQYF. The DNA for the CDR3 is TGTGCCATCAGTGCTAGCGGGGGGGAGGAGACCCAGTACTTC.

This chain uses TRBV18 with TRBJ1-1; D is unresolved. The V end lost 3 bases, the J end lost 3 bases, and 14 bases lay between the germline ends. Per the germline V gene, CDR1 is KGHSH and CDR2 is LQKENI. The CDR3 sequence is 15 residues long. DNA of the CDR3: TGTGCCAGCTCACCTACCGGCGGCCTGGACACTGAAGCTTTCTTT. This codes for CASSPTGGLDTEAFF.

The CDR3 loop is CASSRSSGGARNEQFF. In nucleotides, the CDR3 is TGTGCCAGCAGCCGTTCTAGCGGGGGGGCGAGGAATGAGCAGTTCTTC. The chain uses TRBV3-1 (or the pseudogene TRBV3-2) and TRBJ2-1; 12 bases are shared with TRBD2. From germline, CDR1 is LGHDT and CDR2 YNNKEL (reference sequence). This CDR3 is built from 16 residues. V shed 4 bases, J shed 7 bases, and the junction held 8 bases outside the gene matches.

This clone was detected only once. The rearrangement joins TRBV7-2 to TRBJ2-1; TRBD1 aligns across 12 bases. The germline CDR1 and CDR2 sequences are SGHTA and FQGNSA. Trimming at V came to 5 bases and at J to 10 bases, leaving 9 bases not matched to a gene. The CDR3 runs 15 residues. The CDR3 DNA reads as TGTGCCAGCAGCCGGGGACAGGGGGCGCGTGGGGAGCAGTTCTTC. Amino acids: CASSRGQGARGEQFF.

J is TRBJ2-1 and V is TRBV9; possible D gene TRBD1, 5 bases. V lost 2 bases and J lost 7, with 7 bases in between. Germline values: CDR1 SGDLS, CDR2 YYNGEE. This CDR3 has 12 residues. CDR3 sequence: CASSVQGNEQFF. Here the CDR3 DNA reads TGTGCCAGCAGCGTTCAGGGAAATGAGCAGTTCTTC.

V usage is TRBV18 and J usage is TRBJ2-3; D call uncertain. The CDR3 spans 17 residues. With 6 bases removed from V and 2 bases from J, the gap between germline ends came to 21 bases. CDR1 KGHSH and CDR2 LQKENI come from the germline V gene. As DNA, the CDR3 is TGTGCCAGCTCCTACTCCCAGGCAATCGGATCCACAGATACGCAGTATTTT. Protein product: CASSYSQAIGSTDTQYF.

The J gene is TRBJ1-1, the V gene TRBV7-9; D call uncertain. CDR1 is SEHNR, CDR2 FQNEAQ, per germline (reference sequence). The CDR3 length is 12 residues. Trimming left V 0 bases short and J 6 bases short, with 5 bases between. The CDR3 coding sequence is TGTGCCAGCAGCTTAGCGCTAGCTGAAGCTTTCTTT. This codes for CASSLALAEAFF.

This rearrangement joins TRBV5-4 to TRBJ1-6; TRBD1 might be the D (6 bases). Germline V CDR1 and CDR2: SGHNT, YYREEE (reference sequence). This CDR3 spans 17 amino acids. Trimming removed 5 bases at V and 7 bases at J, with 22 bases between. The CDR3 nucleotides read TGTGCCAGCAGGGAGGTTGTAGGGGGTCTAGGGAATTCACCCCTCCACTTT. Its translation is CASREVVGGLGNSPLHF.

The V and J genes are TRBV12-5 and TRBJ2-5, with D tentatively TRBD1 (6 bases). The CDR3 consists of 13 residues. The germline V and J ends were trimmed by 5 bases and 5 bases, with 12 bases remaining between them. Germline V gives CDR1 LGHNT, CDR2 FRNRAP. CDR3 residues: CASGTTGQETQYF. The CDR3, as DNA: TGTGCTAGTGGTACAACAGGGCAGGAGACCCAGTACTTC.

V usage is TRBV28 and J usage is TRBJ1-2; D gene ambiguous. V was trimmed by 5 bases and J by 4 bases, leaving 14 bases between them. CDR3 size: 14 residues. Per germline, CDR1 MDHEN and CDR2 SYDVKM. The DNA for the CDR3 is TGTGCCAGCAGTCCTATCCGAGGGAGCTATGGCTACACCTTC. Protein: CASSPIRGSYGYTF.

This chain uses TRBV28 with TRBJ2-7, with D perhaps matching TRBD1 (5 bases). CDR3 length equals 11 residues. V lost 3 bases to trimming and J lost 5 bases, with 5 bases between them. The germline V gene has CDR1 MDHEN and CDR2 SYDVKM. This CDR3 is CASSFRDEQYF. The CDR3 bases are TGTGCCAGCAGTTTCAGGGACGAGCAGTACTTC.